This T cell receptor (beta chain) was profiled in a study of control samples from healthy donors and cancer patients. Profiled with immunoSEQ multiplex PCR; TCRdb holds only in-frame clones, not every one. The sample has some 79,000 clones, approximately 94% seen once. V was clipped by 6 bases and J by 2 bases; unmatched bases: 7. The CDR3 is 14 residues long. The germline gives CDR1 MNHNY, CDR2 SVGAGI (reference sequence). This TCR was sampled from a woman in her forties with lung cancer. The sequenced material came from PBMCs. The chain is built from TRBV6-6 and TRBJ2-7; TRBD1 matches at 7 bases. DNA for the CDR3: TGTGCCAGCAGACCGGACAGGAACACCTACGAGCAGTACTTC. Encoded protein: CASRPDRNTYEQYF.